This T cell receptor (beta chain) is drawn from a study of blood T cell repertoires in COVID-19. Study as a whole: Samples of COVID-19 (acute and convalescent) were obtained from the United States, Italy and Spain. Nucleic acid was either cDNA or gDNA, and it came from T cells, B-cell-depleted T cells, or PBMCs.

V trimming: 2 bases; J trimming: 9 bases; junction bases outside the gene matches: 4. The germline V gene encodes CDR1 SGHDN and CDR2 FVKESK. The CDR3 runs 12 residues. Under the authors' procedure: How many nucleated cells were present was estimated from reference gene primer amplification. Profiling relied on immunoSEQ multiplex PCR, and the TCRdb table lists in-frame clones only, not all of them. D and trimming come from the DNA, and the V and J calls and clone size come from that table. The table includes around 150,000 clones, about nine tenths detected once. The sample consisted of peripheral blood. The rearrangement joins TRBV14 to TRBJ2-7; 7 bases agree with TRBD1. The TCR sequence derives from a man aged 45 to 65 with active or convalescent COVID-19. CDR3 sequence (DNA): TGTGCCAGCAGCCAACACAGGGGTGCGCAGTACTTC. It specifies CASSQHRGAQYF.